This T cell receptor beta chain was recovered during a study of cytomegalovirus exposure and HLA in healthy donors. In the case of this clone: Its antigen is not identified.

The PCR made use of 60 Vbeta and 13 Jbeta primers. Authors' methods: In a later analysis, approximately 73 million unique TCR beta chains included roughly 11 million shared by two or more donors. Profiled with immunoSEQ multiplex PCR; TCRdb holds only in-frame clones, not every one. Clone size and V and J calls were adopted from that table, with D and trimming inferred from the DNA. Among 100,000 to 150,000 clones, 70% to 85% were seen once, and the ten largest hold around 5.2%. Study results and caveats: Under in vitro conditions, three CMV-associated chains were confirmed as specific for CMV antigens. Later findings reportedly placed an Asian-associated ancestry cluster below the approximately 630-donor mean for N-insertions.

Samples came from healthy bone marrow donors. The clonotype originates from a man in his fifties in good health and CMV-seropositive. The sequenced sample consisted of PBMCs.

The CDR3 here is CASSPSLVLADGYTF. The CDR3 DNA follows: TGTGCCAGCTCACCCTCCCTGGTGTTAGCGGATGGCTACACCTTC. V and J are TRBV18 and TRBJ1-2; unclear D gene. This CDR3 is built from 15 residues. Per the germline V gene, CDR1 is KGHSH and CDR2 is LQKENI. V shed 3 bases and J shed 6 bases, with 17 bases lying between them.